This entry concerns a single TCR beta chain. Its antigen is unidentified. TCRB transcripts that were expressed got sequenced, as all of the isolated RNA had been reverse transcribed. Clones were read by immunoSEQ multiplex PCR, and TCRdb kept only the in-frame ones, dropping some. In the table there are approximately 470,000 clones, 25% to 35% of which are singletons. This entry is derived from a study of beta chain features in type 1 diabetes. Whole-study results and caveats: For patients and controls alike, PCR might favor shorter templates to the same degree. Insertions at VDJ junctions were less frequent in type 1 diabetes patients. These patients also deleted more nucleotides at the same junctions. Overrepresentation of cells with high TCR expression could result from cDNA sequencing. Researchers report that Type 1 diabetes patients had moderately but significantly shorter TCRB CDR3s across all four CD4+ subsets.

The ends lost 6 bases at V and 7 bases at J; junction bases unmatched: 5. This CDR3 has 13 residues. Per germline, CDR1 MNHNS and CDR2 SASEGT. This chain connects TRBV6-1 to TRBJ2-2, with 7 bases matching TRBD1. The sequenced sample consisted of naive CD4+ T cells from blood. The sequence was collected from a man aged 18-30 years in good health. The CDR3 protein is CASRGTAIGELFF. The CDR3 bases are TGTGCCAGCAGGGGGACAGCAATCGGGGAGCTGTTTTTT.